The entry that follows covers one T cell receptor beta chain sequence. The antigen is unknown. Germline V gene data show CDR1 as LNHNV and CDR2 as YYDKDF (reference sequence). V was clipped by 3 bases and J by 0 bases; unmatched bases: 6. The CDR3 contains 17 residues. TCRdb's copy holds only in-frame clones and misses some; the assay was immunoSEQ multiplex PCR. The data contain 80,000 to 130,000 clones, 90% of them singletons. The sample belongs to a study of OX40 agonist ivuxolimab in advanced cancers. Study details: An agonistic human IgG2 monoclonal antibody against OX40 (CD134) was given. Prior anti-PD-1, anti-PD-L1 or anti-CTLA-4 therapy was allowed; 35% to 40% had some. In three patients, partial responses were observed, one with hepatocellular carcinoma and two with cutaneous melanoma. The study's findings and limits: Among expanded peripheral T cells, antigen specificity went undetermined.

The TCR comes from an adult with an advanced solid tumor such as melanoma, head and neck, liver or kidney cancer. The sequences come from CD4+ or CD8+ T cells sorted from blood, collected in a trial of the OX40 agonist ivuxolimab. This chain uses TRBV15 with TRBJ1-4; 8 positions match TRBD1. The CDR3 region has the DNA TGTGCCACCAGCAGGTACAGGGGGACGACAACTAATGAAAAACTGTTTTTT. Translation gives CATSRYRGTTTNEKLFF.